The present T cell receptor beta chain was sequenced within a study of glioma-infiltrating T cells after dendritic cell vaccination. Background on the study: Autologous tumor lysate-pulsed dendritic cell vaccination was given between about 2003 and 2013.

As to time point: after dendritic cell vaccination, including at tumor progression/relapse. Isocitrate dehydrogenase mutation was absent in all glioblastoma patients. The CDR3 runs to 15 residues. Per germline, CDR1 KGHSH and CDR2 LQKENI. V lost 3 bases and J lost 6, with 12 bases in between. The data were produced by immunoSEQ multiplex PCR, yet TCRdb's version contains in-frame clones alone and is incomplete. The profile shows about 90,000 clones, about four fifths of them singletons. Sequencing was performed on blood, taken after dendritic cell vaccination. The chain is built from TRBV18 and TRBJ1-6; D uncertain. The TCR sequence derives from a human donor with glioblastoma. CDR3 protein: CASSPGQALNSPLHF. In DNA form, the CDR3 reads TGTGCCAGCTCACCTGGGCAGGCACTTAATTCACCCCTCCACTTT.